Sequencing of this TCR beta chain was carried out in a study of blood T cell repertoires in COVID-19. The table came from immunoSEQ multiplex PCR; TCRdb's copy has only in-frame clones and leaves some out. The sample comprises around 89,000 clones, 70% to 90% of which are singletons, and about 9.1% rests with the top ten. CDR3 length: 12 residues. Germline loops: CDR1 KGHDR, CDR2 SFDVKD. V was clipped by 9 bases and J by 1 base, with 9 bases between them. The TCR originated in a man aged 45 to 65 with acute or convalescent COVID-19. V usage is TRBV24-1 and J usage is TRBJ2-7; D is perhaps TRBD1 (6 bases). The source material was peripheral blood. DNA of the CDR3: TGTGCCACCGAGGGACATTCCTACGAGCAGTACTTC. Its protein product is CATEGHSYEQYF.